One sample yielded the 8 T cell receptor beta chains listed below, sequenced in a study of CD8 T cells in Susac syndrome. RNA amounts of about 0.5 to 1 ug underwent reverse transcription with random hexamers. TCRdb re-derived calls from the immunoSEQ multiplex PCR reads in MiXCR, one entry per CDR3 protein. Seen here are 250,000 to 300,000 distinct CDR3 sequences, approximately 84% observed once, and the top ten hold approximately 0.12%. The sequenced material came from CD8+ T cells from PBMCs. The source is a human donor with multiple sclerosis.

The table lists this clonotype with a count of one. The chain combines TRBV27 with TRBJ2-3; D is undetermined. Germline assignment: CDR1 MNHEY and CDR2 SMNVEV (reference sequence). The CDR3 consists of 12 residues. The V gene lost 6 bases and the J gene lost 11 bases, with 15 bases spanning the gap. The CDR3 DNA reads as TGTGCCAGCAGAAATCCTCTAGGGAAGCAGTATTTT. Protein product: CASRNPLGKQYF.

This chain connects TRBV27 to TRBJ1-2, with D possibly TRBD1 on 5 matching bases. The V gene's germline CDR1 is MNHEY and CDR2 SMNVEV (reference sequence). The CDR3 has 14 residues. V was trimmed by 5 bases and J by 2 bases, leaving 12 bases between them. CDR3 in DNA: TGTGCCAGCAGTAAAGGGACGGACAACTATGGCTACACCTTC. This encodes CASSKGTDNYGYTF.

This chain joins TRBV29-1 and TRBJ1-2; D not certain. The germline V gene encodes CDR1 SQVTM and CDR2 ANQGSEA. The CDR3 spans 13 residues. V lost 3 bases to trimming and J lost 2 bases, with 10 bases between them. Here the CDR3 DNA reads TGCAGCGTTGAGGGAGGTTTCAACTATGGCTACACCTTC. It specifies CSVEGGFNYGYTF.

The chain has TRBV12-3 or TRBV12-4 and TRBJ1-1; tentative D call: TRBD1 (6 bases). This CDR3 region has 18 residues. Trimming pared 4 bases from V and 6 bases from J, leaving 27 bases between. CDR3 loop: CASSSRRRTLPGDAEAFF. The CDR3 nucleotides are TGTGCCAGCAGTTCCCGACGCAGGACGTTGCCAGGGGACGCTGAAGCTTTCTTT.

The chain joins TRBV13 to TRBJ1-2; tentative D call: TRBD1 (5 bases). CDR3 length: 16 amino acids. Germline CDR1 reads PRHDT; CDR2 reads FYEKMQ (reference sequence). Trimming removed 5 bases at V and 3 bases at J, with 19 bases between. DNA of the CDR3: TGTGCCAGCAGCCTACGGGACCGACAACCAGACTATGGCTACACCTTC. Protein: CASSLRDRQPDYGYTF.

This sequence joins TRBV27 and TRBJ2-3; the match to TRBD2 covers 14 bases. Germline V gives CDR1 MNHEY, CDR2 SMNVEV (reference sequence). The junction had 8 bases not matched to a gene; V was cut back by 8 bases and J by 4 bases. This CDR3 comprises 16 residues. CDR3 sequence reads: CASSEGLAGESDTQYF. The CDR3 DNA follows: TGTGCCAGCTCGGAGGGACTAGCGGGAGAATCAGATACGCAGTATTTT.

The chain combines TRBV13 with TRBJ2-2; D might be TRBD1 (6 bases). CDR1 and CDR2 from the germline V gene are PRHDT and FYEKMQ (reference sequence). The CDR3 spans 15 residues. V was clipped by 6 bases and J by 3 bases, with 14 bases between them. CDR3 sequence (DNA): TGTGCCAGCAGATCCCGGGACACTGACACCGGGGAGCTGTTTTTT. The encoded protein is CASRSRDTDTGELFF.

V usage is TRBV5-1 and J usage is TRBJ2-7, with D tentatively TRBD2 (6 bases). V lost 0 bases, J lost 2 bases, and 12 bases lay in between. The CDR3 runs to 15 residues. CDR1 is SGHRS, CDR2 YFSETQ, per germline. The CDR3 DNA reads as TGCGCCAGCAGCTTGGTGCGGGGCGTCCCCTACGAGCAGTACTTC. Protein product: CASSLVRGVPYEQYF.